The entry below describes one T cell receptor beta chain. Its target is unknown. These data are taken from a study of T cells in Graves' hyperthyroidism and ophthalmopathy. Study-wide results and limits: Most clonotypes expanded in thyroid above 0.001 were likewise present in blood. By a 13 V-J model, ophthalmopathy was set apart from stable hyperthyroidism.

RNA transcripts provided the source from which TCR beta CDR3 regions were amplified. TCR CDR3 regions were first amplified by RT-PCR with HTBI primers. TCRdb reprocessed the multiplex PCR reads via MiXCR and lists one record per CDR3 protein. The sample holds 250,000 to 350,000 distinct CDR3 sequences; approximately 16% are singletons and the top ten take approximately 35%. An absence of ophthalmopathy progression within 18 months meant stable Graves' hyperthyroidism. Reasons for excluding patients were uncontrolled infection, other autoimmune disease, pregnancy or lactation. The TCR was taken from a man in his thirties or forties with Graves' hyperthyroidism. Input material: blood.

CDR3 amino acids: CSARDLRVPPEANYGYTF. The CDR3 DNA is TGCAGTGCTAGAGATCTCAGGGTCCCGCCTGAAGCTAACTATGGCTACACCTTC. This rearrangement joins TRBV20-1 to TRBJ1-2; the D gene is possibly TRBD1 (5 bases). V lost 0 bases and J 0 bases, leaving 20 bases between the germline ends. The germline gives CDR1 DFQATT, CDR2 SNEGSKA (reference sequence). CDR3 length equals 18 residues.